Each of the 30 T cell receptor beta chains below was sequenced from the same sample in a study of graft-versus-host responses after intestinal transplantation. Sequencing was performed with immunoSEQ multiplex PCR; in TCRdb, only in-frame clones are kept and a portion is missing. The sample has approximately 85,000 clones; around 93% are singletons. The antigens these receptors bind are not known. The sample in question was unstimulated CD8+ T cells sorted from spleen or lymph node cells, obtained before transplant. Source of these receptors: a human donor who was the organ donor for an intestinal transplant.

This clone was seen a single time. The chain recombines TRBV7-2 with TRBJ2-7, with D possibly TRBD2 on 5 matching bases. With 5 bases removed from V and 4 bases from J, the gap between germline ends came to 18 bases. The CDR3 spans 15 residues. Looked up from germline, CDR1 is SGHTA and CDR2 is FQGNSA. CDR3 sequence: CASSQRRLQRYEQYF. Here the CDR3 DNA reads TGTGCCAGCAGCCAGCGTCGGCTTCAGCGGTACGAGCAGTACTTC.

The rearrangement joins TRBV4-3 to TRBJ2-7; 7 bases line up with TRBD1. Germline V CDR1 and CDR2: LGHNA, YSLEER. The V gene end was trimmed by 0 bases and the J gene end by 6 bases; junction bases not matched to a gene: 8. CDR3 length: 15 residues. As DNA, the CDR3 is TGCGCCAGCAGCCAAGACCCTTCGACAGGGCTCGAGCAGTACTTC. Protein product: CASSQDPSTGLEQYF.

The rearrangement joins TRBV5-1 to TRBJ2-2, with 14 bases lining up with TRBD2. This CDR3 spans 15 amino acids. J was trimmed by 3 bases and V by 8 bases; bases with no gene match: 3. The germline CDR1 and CDR2 sequences are SGHRS and YFSETQ. The CDR3, as DNA: TGCGCCAGTCGGACTAGCGGGAGGTACACCGGGGAGCTGTTTTTT. Translated, it gives CASRTSGRYTGELFF. Complete variable domain (other parts from reference TRBV5-1 and TRBJ2-2): KAGVTQTPRYLIKTRGQQVTLSCSPISGHRSVSWYQQTPGQGLQFLFEYFSETQRNKGNFPGRFSGRQFSNSRSEMNVSTLELGDSALYLCASRTSGRYTGELFFGEGSRLTVL.

The chain carries TRBV27 and TRBJ1-2; D gene unclear. Germline CDR1 is MNHEY and CDR2 is SMNVEV (reference sequence). CDR3 length: 18 amino acids. With 6 bases removed from V and 3 bases from J, the gap between germline ends came to 26 bases. In DNA, the CDR3 is TGTGCCAGCAGCCTTTTTCGGGTACCGGGTCCCTCTGACTATGGCTACACCTTC. It is translated as CASSLFRVPGPSDYGYTF.

This clone has just one count. The chain combines TRBV7-9 with TRBJ2-5; 7 bases fit TRBD1. Germline CDR1 SEHNR, CDR2 FQNEAQ (reference sequence). The CDR3 covers 14 residues. J was trimmed by 5 bases and V by 5 bases; bases with no gene match: 8. CDR3 in DNA: TGTGCCAGCAGCGTGCTGGGGACAGAGGAGACCCAGTACTTC. Translation: CASSVLGTEETQYF.

The CDR3 here is CASTPGGTTDTQYF. Written as DNA, the CDR3 is TGTGCCAGCACCCCCGGCGGAACCACAGATACGCAGTATTTT. The chain joins TRBV27 to TRBJ2-3; D remains unclear. Between the trimmed V and J ends, which lost 7 bases and 2 bases, there was a span of 13 bases. The CDR3 has 14 residues. Germline V CDR1 and CDR2: MNHEY, SMNVEV (reference sequence).

The V gene is TRBV5-5, the J gene TRBJ1-2; no reliable D call. Trimming pared 4 bases from V and 5 bases from J, leaving 12 bases between. CDR1 and CDR2 (germline): SGHKS, YYEKEE (reference sequence). The CDR3 extends over 13 amino acids. Here the CDR3 reads CASSGGIHYGYTF. The DNA of the CDR3 is TGTGCCAGCAGCGGCGGGATCCATTATGGCTACACCTTC.

The chain combines TRBV25-1 with TRBJ2-1, with 8 bases lining up with TRBD2. The CDR3 runs to 13 residues. Trimming removed 7 bases from V and 3 bases from J; junction bases left unmatched: 2. Germline-derived CDR1 and CDR2 are MGHDK and SYGVNS. The CDR3 DNA follows: TGTGCCAGCACCAGCGGGGGCTACAATGAGCAGTTCTTC. It is translated as CASTSGGYNEQFF.

Note on this clone: Germline is not matched at one junction end, which may reflect a read error. The chain couples TRBV7-9 to TRBJ2-1; 11 nucleotides match TRBD2. The CDR3 consists of 15 residues. Germline V gene data show CDR1 as SEHNR and CDR2 as FQNEAQ (reference sequence). In DNA form, the CDR3 reads TGTGCCAGCAGCCTAGCTAGCGGGGGGCTCAATGAGCAGTTCTTC. It encodes CASSLASGGLNEQFF.

The chain employs TRBV9 and TRBJ1-5, with D perhaps TRBD1 (6 bases). V was cut by 0 bases and J by 2 bases, with 6 bases left in between. CDR3 size: 14 residues. From germline, CDR1 is SGDLS and CDR2 YYNGEE. CDR3 bases: TGTGCCAGCAGCGTAGCAGGGGGCAATCAGCCCCAGCATTTT. Amino acids: CASSVAGGNQPQHF.

This sequence joins TRBV2 and TRBJ2-3; TRBD1 might be the D (5 bases). V shed 6 bases and J shed 4 bases, with 11 bases lying between them. CDR1 is SNHLY, CDR2 FYNNEI, per germline. The CDR3 spans 13 residues. CDR3 loop: CASSAGISDTQYF. CDR3 nucleotide sequence: TGTGCCAGCAGCGCAGGGATTTCAGATACGCAGTATTTT.

The rearrangement joins TRBV2 to TRBJ2-1; perhaps TRBD2 as D (5 bases). V dropped 1 base and J dropped 8 bases, with 9 bases sitting between them. The CDR3 contains 13 residues. The germline V gene has CDR1 SNHLY and CDR2 FYNNEI. The CDR3 region is CASSEGASYEQFF. For the CDR3, the DNA is TGTGCCAGCAGTGAAGGGGCTAGCTATGAGCAGTTCTTC.

V and J are TRBV5-1 and TRBJ2-7; 8 bases fit TRBD2. The CDR3 is 15 residues long. V trimming: 4 bases; J trimming: 6 bases; junction bases outside the gene matches: 12. The germline V gene has CDR1 SGHRS and CDR2 YFSETQ. The CDR3 DNA follows: TGCGCCAGCAGCCTACTCCGGGAGGGCCTTCCCGAGCAGTACTTC. This translates into CASSLLREGLPEQYF.

V usage is TRBV27 and J usage is TRBJ2-3; 13 positions match TRBD2. With V trimmed by 5 bases and J by 5 bases, 7 bases remained unmatched. The CDR3 runs to 16 residues. Per the germline V gene, CDR1 is MNHEY and CDR2 is SMNVEV (reference sequence). The CDR3 region has the DNA TGTGCCAGCAGTCGAGGACTAGCGGGAGCAGTAGATACGCAGTATTTT. Its protein is CASSRGLAGAVDTQYF.

The chain has TRBV19 and TRBJ1-2; D remains unclear. The germline gives CDR1 LNHDA, CDR2 SQIVND (reference sequence). Trimming removed 3 bases from V and 4 bases from J, with 9 bases in between. The CDR3 loop spans 13 amino acids. The CDR3 DNA follows: TGTGCCAGTAGTATGGGCCGTAGCTATGGCTACACCTTC. Protein: CASSMGRSYGYTF. Full variable domain (outside the CDR3, taken from reference TRBV19 and TRBJ1-2): DGGITQSPKYLFRKEGQNVTLSCEQNLNHDAMYWYRQDPGQGLRLIYYSQIVNDFQKGDIAEGYSVSREKKESFPLTVTSAQKNPTAFYLCASSMGRSYGYTFGSGTRLTVV.

The chain has TRBV4-3 and TRBJ2-2, with 7 positions matching TRBD2. Germline CDR1 and CDR2: LGHNA and YSLEER. J was trimmed by 6 bases and V by 6 bases; bases with no gene match: 13. The CDR3 contains 16 residues. The CDR3 DNA sequence: TGCGCCAGCAGAGTGGGGGGGAGAGGCATACCCGGGGAGCTGTTTTTT. Its translation is CASRVGGRGIPGELFF.

The chain has TRBV5-1 and TRBJ2-3; 13 bases are shared with TRBD2. This CDR3 has 17 residues. Germline V CDR1 and CDR2: SGHRS, YFSETQ. After removal of 2 bases from V and 6 bases from J, the junction contained 9 bases not matched to a gene. This CDR3 reads CASSLTSGRAPRDTQYF. CDR3 in DNA: TGCGCCAGCAGCTTAACTAGCGGGAGGGCACCCCGGGATACGCAGTATTTT.

The chain links TRBV7-2 to TRBJ2-2, with TRBD2 matching 8 bases. This CDR3 is 15 amino acids long. Germline V gives CDR1 SGHTA, CDR2 FQGNSA. The ends lost 1 base at V and 3 bases at J; junction bases unmatched: 1. The CDR3 spells CASSLVGGDTGELFF. The CDR3 nucleotides are TGTGCCAGCAGCTTAGTCGGGGGGGACACCGGGGAGCTGTTTTTT.

The chain uses TRBV2 and TRBJ1-2, with D possibly TRBD1 on 6 matching bases. CDR1 is SNHLY and CDR2 is FYNNEI in the germline V gene. This CDR3 has 15 amino acids. V lost 3 bases to trimming and J lost 0 bases, with 11 bases between them. CDR3 residues: CASSEGAITNYGYTF. DNA for the CDR3: TGTGCCAGCAGTGAGGGGGCGATTACTAACTATGGCTACACCTTC. The variable domain in full, completed from reference TRBV2 and TRBJ1-2, reads EPEVTQTPSHQVTQMGQEVILRCVPISNHLYFYWYRQILGQKVEFLVSFYNNEISEKSEIFDDQFSVERPDGSNFTLKIRSTKLEDSAMYFCASSEGAITNYGYTFGSGTRLTVV.

The V and J genes are TRBV11-2 and TRBJ2-1; D remains unclear. From germline, CDR1 is SGHAT and CDR2 FQNNGV. The CDR3 length is 15 residues. V gave up 0 bases and J gave up 6 bases, with 12 bases separating them. The CDR3 here is CASSLDPVALNEQFF. CDR3 nucleotides: TGTGCCAGCAGCTTAGATCCCGTCGCACTCAATGAGCAGTTCTTC.

CDR3 sequence: CASSRQGHNQPQHF. CDR3 nucleotides: TGTGCCAGCAGTAGACAAGGCCACAATCAGCCCCAGCATTTT. J is TRBJ1-5 and V is TRBV6-5; D is uncertain. Trimming removed 5 bases at V and 3 bases at J, with 11 bases between. The CDR3 runs 14 residues. Germline loops: CDR1 MNHEY, CDR2 SVGAGI.

The CDR3 sequence is CASSQGRAGWGTDTQYF. DNA of the CDR3: TGTGCCAGCAGCCAAGGCCGGGCAGGGTGGGGAACAGATACGCAGTATTTT. J is TRBJ2-3 and V is TRBV14; tentative D call: TRBD1 (5 bases). Trimming stripped 1 base from V and 3 bases from J, with 17 bases between. CDR3 size: 17 residues. Germline CDR1 is SGHDN and CDR2 is FVKESK. The complete variable domain, with remaining parts taken from reference TRBV14 and TRBJ2-3, reads EAGVTQFPSHSVIEKGQTVTLRCDPISGHDNLYWYRRVMGKEIKFLLHFVKESKQDESGMPNNRFLAERTGGTYSTLKVQPAELEDSGVYFCASSQGRAGWGTDTQYFGPGTRLTVL.

The chain is built from TRBV6-5 and TRBJ2-7, with D maybe TRBD2 (6 bases). Germline-derived CDR1 and CDR2 are MNHEY and SVGAGI. The CDR3 runs 13 residues. V was pared by 8 bases and J by 2 bases, with 13 bases between. The CDR3 coding sequence is TGTGCCAGCGGTGGCGGGGCCACCTACGAGCAGTACTTC. This gives the protein CASGGGATYEQYF.

This chain connects TRBV5-6 to TRBJ2-7; D is possibly TRBD1 (5 bases). The CDR3 contains 15 residues. Germline V CDR1 and CDR2: SGHDT, YYEEEE. Trimming removed 0 bases from V and 6 bases from J, with 16 bases in between. The DNA of the CDR3 is TGTGCCAGCAGCTTGGGATTGTCCACAGGTCCCGAGCAGTACTTC. It specifies CASSLGLSTGPEQYF. The full variable domain, its missing parts supplied by reference TRBV5-6 and TRBJ2-7, is DAGVTQSPTHLIKTRGQQVTLRCSPKSGHDTVSWYQQALGQGPQFIFQYYEEEERQRGNFPDRFSGHQFPNYSSELNVNALLLGDSALYLCASSLGLSTGPEQYFGPGTRLTVT.

V and J are TRBV13 and TRBJ2-3; 8 positions agree with TRBD2. Losses at the gene ends were 5 bases for V and 3 bases for J; bases not matched to a gene: 7. The CDR3 sequence is 15 residues long. Germline assignment: CDR1 PRHDT and CDR2 FYEKMQ (reference sequence). The CDR3 DNA sequence: TGTGCCAGCAGCCCCCCGAGCGGGGGAACAGATACGCAGTATTTT. Its translation is CASSPPSGGTDTQYF.

The chain links TRBV5-8 to TRBJ2-7, with a tentative D call TRBD2 (6 bases). Trimming removed 6 bases at V and 5 bases at J, with 9 bases between. The CDR3 has 11 residues. The germline V gene has CDR1 SGHTS and CDR2 YDEGEE. The CDR3 region is CASTGVDEQYF. CDR3 coding DNA: TGTGCCAGCACGGGGGTCGACGAGCAGTACTTC.

This chain links TRBV18 with TRBJ1-6; D remains unclear. V lost 2 bases to trimming and J lost 5 bases, with 16 bases between them. The CDR3 runs 17 residues. CDR1 is KGHSH and CDR2 is LQKENI in the germline V gene. This CDR3 is CASSPTKGANDNSPLHF. DNA for the CDR3: TGTGCCAGCTCACCAACTAAAGGCGCTAACGATAATTCACCCCTCCACTTT. Full variable domain (missing parts from reference TRBV18 and TRBJ1-6): NAGVMQNPRHLVRRRGQEARLRCSPMKGHSHVYWYRQLPEEGLKFMVYLQKENIIDESGMPKERFSAEFPKEGPSILRIQQVVRGDSAAYFCASSPTKGANDNSPLHFGNGTRLTVT.

The chain joins TRBV2 to TRBJ2-2, with 8 positions matching TRBD1. In germline, CDR1 is SNHLY, CDR2 FYNNEI. CDR3 length: 14 residues. This chain's CDR3 is CARGDRPNTGELFF. The CDR3 DNA reads TGTGCTAGGGGGGACAGGCCCAACACCGGGGAGCTGTTTTTT.

The chain employs TRBV5-1 and TRBJ2-3; tentative D call: TRBD2 (6 bases). This CDR3 has 14 residues. V was trimmed by 0 bases and J by 1 base, leaving 6 bases between them. Germline V CDR1 and CDR2: SGHRS, YFSETQ. CDR3 region: CASSLGGGTDTQYF. Here the CDR3 DNA reads TGCGCCAGCAGCTTGGGCGGGGGCACAGATACGCAGTATTTT.

The V call is TRBV7-9, the J call TRBJ2-7; TRBD2 aligns across 7 bases. CDR3 length equals 15 residues. With V trimmed by 2 bases and J by 2 bases, 6 bases remained unmatched. The germline CDR1 and CDR2 sequences are SEHNR and FQNEAQ (reference sequence). CDR3 nucleotide sequence: TGTGCCAGCAGCTTACCGGGGGGAGCACCCTACGAGCAGTACTTC. Protein: CASSLPGGAPYEQYF.